The T cell receptor beta chain under discussion was sequenced for a study of beta chain features in type 1 diabetes. Study in general: No patient-donor differences in age, gender, total cells or subset yield. General study findings and limits: Healthy donors had naive, central memory and Treg TCRB repertoires that appeared less similar than those seen among patients.

Germline CDR1 reads SGHTA; CDR2 reads FQGNSA. This CDR3 contains 14 residues. V lost 2 bases and J 4 bases, leaving 11 bases between the germline ends. Remarks on this clone: Its target is unknown.

Expressed TCRB transcripts were sequenced after all isolated RNA was converted to cDNA. TCRdb's copy holds only in-frame clones and misses some; the assay was immunoSEQ multiplex PCR. The repertoire holds 860,000 or so clones, with 17% as singletons. Sorting based on CD45RO/CCR7/CD25/CD127/CD95/CD27 separated CD4+ naive, central memory, regulatory and stem cell-like memory cells. Input material: naive CD4+ T cells from blood. V usage is TRBV7-2 and J usage is TRBJ2-5; D is undetermined. The clonotype was recovered from a woman under 30 in good health. The CDR3 is CASSLFVGRETQYF. Here the CDR3 DNA reads TGTGCCAGCAGCTTATTTGTCGGCCGAGAGACCCAGTACTTC.